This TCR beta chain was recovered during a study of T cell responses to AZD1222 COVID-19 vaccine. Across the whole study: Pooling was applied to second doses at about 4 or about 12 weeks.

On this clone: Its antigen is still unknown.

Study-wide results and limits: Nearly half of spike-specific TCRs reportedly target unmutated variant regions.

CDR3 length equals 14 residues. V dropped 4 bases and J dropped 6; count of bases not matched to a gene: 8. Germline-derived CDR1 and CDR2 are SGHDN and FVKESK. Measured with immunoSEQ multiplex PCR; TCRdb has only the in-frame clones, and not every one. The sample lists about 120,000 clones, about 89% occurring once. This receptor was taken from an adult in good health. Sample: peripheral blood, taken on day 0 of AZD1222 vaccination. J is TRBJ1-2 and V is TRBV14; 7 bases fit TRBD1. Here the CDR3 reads CASSPWEGADGYTF. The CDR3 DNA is TGTGCCAGCAGCCCCTGGGAGGGGGCAGATGGCTACACCTTC.